This T cell receptor beta chain appears in the sequencing data of a study of blood T cells in healthy people across ages. Findings of the study overall: Significant beta diversity loss was already apparent by age roughly 43, declining roughly linearly.

Together with a sample-barcoded 5' primer, a J-beta primer mix was included in a second PCR lasting roughly 6 to 12 cycles. A template-switch adaptor containing 12 random nucleotides labeled each cDNA molecule. Samples each returned at least 2.5 million CDR3-containing paired-end reads. From the 5' RACE reads, TCRdb called clonotypes with MiXCR, one entry per CDR3 protein. The table records approximately 790,000 distinct CDR3 sequences, 60% to 80% of them present only once. Details on this clonotype: Its target is unknown.

The receptor was derived from a man aged 25 to 40 in good health. Sequenced material: blood.

As DNA, the CDR3 is TGCAGTGCTAGATACGGGACAGCTATCAACGAGCAGTACTTC. Its translation: CSARYGTAINEQYF. The rearrangement joins TRBV20-1 to TRBJ2-5, with 7 bases lining up with TRBD1. The end of the DNA is better explained by TRBJ2-7, so the J call may be wrong. Looked up from germline, CDR1 is DFQATT and CDR2 is SNEGSKA (reference sequence). The CDR3 covers 14 residues.